The text below deals with one T cell receptor (beta chain). What it recognizes is unknown. The sample originates from a study of blood T cells in healthy people across ages. For the study at large: With template switching, about one barcoded beta molecule was captured per two T cells. The study's findings and limits: Age advanced and TCR beta diversity per million T cells fell, roughly linearly. Whereas aged donors had fewer naive CD4+ cells, long-lived donors had more of them and higher diversity.

A second roughly 7 to 12 cycle PCR used barcoded and J-beta primers. A minimum of 2.5 million CDR3-containing paired-end reads was obtained for each sample. TCRdb ran MiXCR on the 5' RACE reads and lists one entry per CDR3 protein. The data show 350,000 to 450,000 distinct CDR3 sequences, 50% to 60% seen once. The V gene lost 8 bases and the J gene lost 5 bases, with 7 bases spanning the gap. The CDR3 is made up of 10 amino acids. The germline gives CDR1 SQVTM, CDR2 ANQGSEA. Sequencing was done on a sample of blood. The V gene is TRBV29-1, the J gene TRBJ2-1; D gene ambiguous. The TCR was taken from a man aged 60 to 69 in good health. The CDR3 spells CSTSNNEQFF. Here the CDR3 DNA reads TGCAGCACCAGTAACAATGAGCAGTTCTTC.